Detailed here is one TCR beta chain. The clone's antigen remains unknown. No clone much larger than this one lies a single base away; base qualities are absent. The data are from a study of shared clonotypes between healthy human individuals (TCRdb year 2020). Background for the entire study: The cohort included a few men and a couple of women between 18 and 49 years of age. Per donor, three plates each were used for CD4 naive and CD4 memory, two for CD8 naive, and one for CD8 memory. The study deeply sequenced blood TCR repertoires of several healthy adults to estimate repertoire size and the extent of clonotype sharing between individuals. Libraries were prepared and TCR repertoires were sequenced by different laboratories using diverse techniques, in order to increase sequencing depth and limit assay-specific biases. Each donor's leukapheresis produced roughly between roughly 0.85 and 10 billion PBMCs. Overall study outcomes, separate from this receptor: Higher generation probabilities were observed for clonotypes shared by all four sorted-subset donors than for non-shared clonotypes. Rarefaction of sorted-subset datasets indicated incomplete sequencing despite the large sequencing depth. The small number of donors limited the genetic and exposure-history diversity represented. Based on pairwise subsampling, the degree of clonotype sharing among donors was expected to be affected by sequencing depth. Larger estimated clonotype richness was generally found for naive subsets than for memory subsets. Only blood was sampled, and tissue TCR repertoires likely differ from those in blood. Sharing across a handful of donors was observed for roughly 5% of naive CD4, under 4% of naive CD8, about 2.5% of memory CD4, and about 0.39% of memory CD8 clonotypes.

Using the deep immunoSEQ assay, multiplex PCR amplified TCR CDR3 regions from genomic DNA. Genomic DNA extracted from each cell subset was distributed evenly over all wells of several immunoSEQ 96-well plates, and each plate served as one replicate. For sorted subsets, around 200 ng genomic DNA, equal to 25,000 to 35,000 T cell genomes, was loaded into each replicate PCR. Purified libraries were measured with a Qubit 3.0 fluorometer, size-checked on a Bioanalyzer 2100, and measured again with the KAPA Library Quantification kit. Each immunoSEQ 96-well plate was sequenced on its own single-read 150-cycle Illumina NextSeq 550 flow cell. The authors processed their data as follows. Because the immunoSEQ output included only junctional sequences and no quality scores, the filtering could not be the same as the filtering used for full-length reads. To assign V/J genes and CDR3, sequences were annotated using PyIR, a Python wrapper for IgBLAST v1.9, with IMGT germline references. Reads were removed for weak V/J assignments (E-value above 1e-6), missing CDR3, stop codons, out-of-frame junctions, or ambiguous translated residues. V3J clonotypes were defined by identical inferred V gene, J gene, and CDR3 amino acid sequence. Percentage overlap between repertoires was computed as shared unique clonotypes divided by the size of the smaller repertoire. Repertoire richness was assessed with RTK rarefaction, the Chao1 estimator, and Recon v2.1 estimates of unobserved clonotypes. For all TCRbeta clonotypes obtained by the gDNA method from several donors, generation probabilities were computed with OLGA. TCRdb's version of the immuneACCESS table is confined to in-frame rearrangements and falls short of the full clone set. An unresolved V gene accounts for under half of the shortfall where checked; the remainder is of unknown origin. V, J and clone size are taken as reported in that table, and D and trimming were inferred from the DNA itself. The sample table shows roughly 2,500,000 clones, and approximately 93% are seen once. 0.36% of the sample goes to the ten largest clones.

Donors were healthy HIV-negative adults with no recently reported acute infections or vaccinations. All donors were Caucasian adults living in Nashville, Tennessee, USA. CD4+ T cells were enriched by magnetic negative selection, after which naive cells were positively selected on CD45RA and the negative fraction was taken as the memory subset. Blood was obtained by leukapheresis, after which PBMCs were separated by Ficoll-Histopaque density gradient centrifugation and cryopreserved in liquid nitrogen vapor phase. Analytical flow cytometry was used to check the purity and quantity of every magnetically sorted T cell population. Each sorted fraction had its genomic DNA isolated and then quantified by UV absorbance on a Nanodrop 2000c. The CDR1 and CDR2 encoded by the germline V gene are MNHNS and SASEGT. The germline V and J ends show losses of 6 bases and 1 base respectively, and no gene match explains 1 base of the junction. The CDR3 numbers 14 residues from cysteine through phenylalanine. The sequence is cut down to CDR3 DNA, 42 bases in frame from base 1.

This TCR was recovered from a man aged 18 to 29 in good health. Some clones in this sample may be carry-over from other donors' samples. The sequence is built from TRBV6-1 and TRBJ2-3; TRBD1 aligns with 10 central bases. The sequenced material came from naive CD4+ T cells from PBMCs. The cell subset or site label of this sample denotes: CD45RA+ positively selected. The sequenced DNA is TGTGCCAGCAGGACAGGGGGCGGCACAGATACGCAGTATTTT. It codes for CASRTGGGTDTQYF.